These 27 T cell receptor beta chains came from one sample sequenced in a study of T cell repertoires in cytomegalovirus infection. Each CDR3 protein gets one entry after TCRdb re-called the reads with MiXCR. The repertoire holds approximately 750,000 distinct CDR3 sequences, with approximately 34% as singletons. Source material: PBMCs. Receptors were obtained from a human donor in good health (CMV status not recorded). Some clones in this sample may be carry-over from other donors' samples.

The chain joins TRBV11-2 to TRBJ2-2, with D unresolved. This CDR3 has 16 residues. Germline-derived CDR1 and CDR2 are SGHAT and FQNNGV. V was shortened by 1 base and J by 6 bases, with 15 bases between the two germline ends. The CDR3 loop reads CASSLVGRIGSGELFF. The CDR3 region has the DNA TGTGCCAGCAGCTTAGTGGGCAGGATTGGATCCGGGGAGCTGTTTTTT.

The gene calls are TRBV24-1 and TRBJ2-5; D might be TRBD1 (6 bases). V was trimmed by 4 bases and J by 7 bases, leaving 21 bases between them. The CDR3 is 16 residues long. CDR1 and CDR2 (germline): KGHDR, SFDVKD. The CDR3 DNA follows: TGTGCCACCAGTGACCGCAATCCCACAGGGCGACGGACCCAGTACTTC. Its translation: CATSDRNPTGRRTQYF.

The chain is built from TRBV28 and TRBJ1-1; 7 positions match TRBD1. After removal of 6 bases from V and 3 bases from J, the junction contained 13 bases not matched to a gene. Germline CDR1 is MDHEN and CDR2 is SYDVKM. The CDR3 extends over 16 amino acids. CDR3 sequence reads: CASRPRPGQKYTEAFF. The CDR3, as DNA: TGTGCCAGCAGGCCCCGGCCGGGACAGAAATACACTGAAGCTTTCTTT.

In its sample, this clonotype was seen a few times. This chain links TRBV6-1 with TRBJ2-7; D possibly corresponds to TRBD2 (6 bases). The germline V gene has CDR1 MNHNS and CDR2 SASEGT. CDR3 size: 13 residues. With 8 bases removed from V and 0 bases from J, the gap between germline ends came to 11 bases. This CDR3 reads CASGGTDSYEQYF. CDR3 sequence (DNA): TGTGCCAGCGGGGGGACGGACTCCTACGAGCAGTACTTC.

V usage is TRBV7-8 and J usage is TRBJ2-3; perhaps TRBD1 as D (6 bases). Germline CDR1 reads SGHVS; CDR2 reads FQNEAQ. This CDR3 has 15 residues. With 4 bases removed from V and 3 bases from J, the gap between germline ends came to 14 bases. CDR3: CASSYQGMGTDTQYF. The CDR3 DNA follows: TGTGCCAGCAGCTATCAGGGGATGGGGACAGATACGCAGTATTTT.

This clonotype appeared a few times. The V and J genes are TRBV11-2 and TRBJ2-7; D call uncertain. This CDR3 spans 15 amino acids. Germline V gives CDR1 SGHAT, CDR2 FQNNGV. Trimming left V 0 bases short and J 2 bases short, with 11 bases between. CDR3: CASSLDHFSTYEQYF. The CDR3 bases are TGTGCCAGCAGCTTAGACCATTTCTCCACCTACGAGCAGTACTTC.

The rearrangement joins TRBV3-1 to TRBJ2-1; 14 nucleotides agree with TRBD2. In germline, CDR1 is LGHDT, CDR2 YNNKEL (reference sequence). The CDR3 runs 15 residues. J was trimmed by 6 bases and V by 4 bases; bases with no gene match: 2. The CDR3 protein is CASSRTSGGFNEQFF. Written as DNA, the CDR3 is TGTGCCAGCAGCCGGACTAGCGGGGGGTTCAATGAGCAGTTCTTC.

The V call is TRBV28, the J call TRBJ2-5, with 7 bases fitting TRBD1. The CDR3 has 16 amino acids. V gave up 7 bases and J gave up 0 bases; unmatched junction bases: 11. The germline V gene encodes CDR1 MDHEN and CDR2 SYDVKM. CDR3 amino acids: CASNPRDSLYQETQYF. CDR3 DNA sequence: TGTGCCAGCAACCCACGGGACAGCTTGTACCAAGAGACCCAGTACTTC. The variable domain in full, with the rest retrieved from reference TRBV28 and TRBJ2-5, is DVKVTQSSRYLVKRTGEKVFLECVQDMDHENMFWYRQDPGLGLRLIYFSYDVKMKEKGDIPEGYSVSREKKERFSLILESASTNQTSMYLCASNPRDSLYQETQYFGPGTRLLVL.

With respect to this clonotype: Its ends do not fully match the called genes, so a read error is possible. V gene TRBV6-6 combines with J gene TRBJ1-3; D remains unclear. CDR1 is MNHNY and CDR2 is SVGAGI in the germline V gene (reference sequence). CDR3 length: 13 residues. The DNA for the CDR3 is TGTGCCAGCAGTCTCAGCTCTGGAAACGCCATATATTTT. Translated, it gives CASSLSSGNAIYF.

The chain links TRBV29-1 to TRBJ1-2; 8 nucleotides agree with TRBD1. The CDR3 covers 11 residues. Germline CDR1 is SQVTM and CDR2 is ANQGSEA. V lost 7 bases and J lost 8; bases outside the gene matches: 6. Here the CDR3 DNA reads TGCAGCGCTAGGACAGGGATCGGCTACACCTTC. It codes for CSARTGIGYTF.

The J gene is TRBJ2-1, the V gene TRBV6-4; 11 bases are a match to TRBD1. CDR3 length: 15 amino acids. Trimming took 3 bases from V and 3 from J; bases not matched to a gene: 1. CDR1 and CDR2 (germline): MRHNA, SNTAGT. CDR3 amino acids: CASSEGTGGYNEQFF. For the CDR3, the DNA is TGTGCCAGCAGTGAGGGGACAGGGGGCTACAATGAGCAGTTCTTC.

The rearrangement links TRBV20-1 to TRBJ1-5; D may be TRBD1 (5 bases). The CDR3 consists of 16 residues. Germline CDR1 is DFQATT and CDR2 is SNEGSKA (reference sequence). The V and J ends lost 2 bases and 5 bases respectively, with 19 bases between them. DNA of the CDR3: TGCAGTGCTAGACCTGCTGGAGGGGCATTCCATCAGCCCCAGCATTTT. Its protein product is CSARPAGGAFHQPQHF.

The V call is TRBV20-1, the J call TRBJ1-1, with unresolved D. This CDR3 is 13 amino acids long. V lost 5 bases and J lost 4, with 14 bases in between. Germline CDR1 is DFQATT and CDR2 is SNEGSKA (reference sequence). The CDR3 sequence: CSAYRGKPTEAFF. The CDR3 coding sequence is TGCAGTGCTTACCGAGGGAAACCCACTGAAGCTTTCTTT.

The gene calls are TRBV28 and TRBJ1-5, with TRBD1 matching over 10 bases. After removal of 5 bases from V and 0 bases from J, the junction contained 10 bases not matched to a gene. Germline CDR1 is MDHEN and CDR2 is SYDVKM. This CDR3 has 18 residues. In DNA form, the CDR3 reads TGTGCCAGCAGTCCTACCGGGACAGGGGTTTATAGCAATCAGCCCCAGCATTTT. Its translation is CASSPTGTGVYSNQPQHF.

This chain links TRBV5-4 with TRBJ2-2, with unresolved D. CDR1 is SGHNT, CDR2 YYREEE, per germline (reference sequence). The CDR3 extends over 13 amino acids. Trimming took 4 bases from V and 2 from J, leaving 6 bases between them. CDR3 region: CASSQKNTGELFF. CDR3 DNA sequence: TGTGCCAGCAGCCAGAAAAACACCGGGGAGCTGTTTTTT.

The gene calls are TRBV19 and TRBJ2-2; 8 bases map to TRBD1. V was clipped by 6 bases and J by 0 bases; unmatched bases: 3. CDR3 length equals 15 residues. CDR1 and CDR2 (germline): LNHDA, SQIVND (reference sequence). For the CDR3, the DNA is TGTGCCAGTAGCAGGACAGGGTCGAACACCGGGGAGCTGTTTTTT. It yields the protein CASSRTGSNTGELFF.

About this clonotype itself: It may be a read error: a sequence one base away is much more abundant. The V call is TRBV6-6, the J call TRBJ2-1, with 10 bases matching TRBD2. Germline values: CDR1 MNHNY, CDR2 SVGAGI (reference sequence). This CDR3 is 13 amino acids long. The trim removed 8 bases at V and 3 bases at J, leaving 1 base unmatched. CDR3 nucleotides: TGTGCCAGCTGGACTAGCGGCTACAATGAGCAGTTCTTC. Encoded protein: CASWTSGYNEQFF.

This clonotype was seen only a few times. The gene calls are TRBV30 and TRBJ2-1; 10 positions agree with TRBD1. The length of the CDR3 is 13 residues. From germline, CDR1 is GTSNPN and CDR2 SVGIG (reference sequence). Trimming took 5 bases from V and 10 from J; bases not matched to a gene: 8. The CDR3 loop is CAWGGTGAGEQFF. CDR3 sequence (DNA): TGTGCCTGGGGGGGGACAGGGGCTGGGGAGCAGTTCTTC.

V is TRBV28 and J is TRBJ1-5, with no clear D. Per the germline V gene, CDR1 is MDHEN and CDR2 is SYDVKM. This CDR3 spans 14 amino acids. V gave up 7 bases and J gave up 0 bases, with 10 bases separating them. The CDR3 spells CASISGSSNQPQHF. CDR3 DNA: TGTGCCAGCATCTCAGGAAGTAGCAATCAGCCCCAGCATTTT.

This clonotype was counted only a few times. The V gene is TRBV6-2 or TRBV6-3, the J gene TRBJ1-1, with TRBD1 matching over 9 bases. The CDR3 consists of 15 residues. The V gene end was trimmed by 2 bases and the J gene end by 6 bases; junction bases not matched to a gene: 7. Germline CDR1 is MNHEY and CDR2 is SVGEGT. The CDR3 DNA reads as TGTGCCAGCAGTTACGGGGGACAGGGACGGGCTGAAGCTTTCTTT. Amino acids: CASSYGGQGRAEAFF.

The sample holds a few counts of this clonotype. V gene TRBV5-4 combines with J gene TRBJ2-4; the match to TRBD2 covers 10 bases. The CDR3 runs to 16 residues. With V trimmed by 4 bases and J by 7 bases, 11 bases remained unmatched. From germline, CDR1 is SGHNT and CDR2 YYREEE (reference sequence). The CDR3 loop reads CASSGGQRGGRNIQYF. For the CDR3, the DNA is TGTGCCAGCAGCGGAGGACAGCGGGGGGGCCGGAACATTCAGTACTTC.

The rearrangement uses TRBV20-1 and TRBJ1-1; no clear D gene. Germline V lookup: CDR1 DFQATT, CDR2 SNEGSKA (reference sequence). This CDR3 has 16 amino acids. Trimming cost V 5 bases and J 2 bases, with 21 bases left between them. CDR3 sequence reads: CSALFIGELGNTEAFF. CDR3 nucleotide sequence: TGCAGTGCTCTCTTCATCGGGGAACTGGGAAACACTGAAGCTTTCTTT.

This clonotype was recorded many times. The rearrangement uses TRBV7-6 and TRBJ1-1; TRBD1 is a possible D gene (6 bases). Looked up from germline, CDR1 is SGHVS and CDR2 is FNYEAQ. Trimming removed 8 bases from V and 6 bases from J, with 13 bases in between. The CDR3 totals 12 residues. CDR3 region: CASQQGDSEAFF. CDR3 nucleotide sequence: TGTGCCAGCCAACAGGGAGATTCTGAAGCTTTCTTT.

This clonotype was detected many times. The chain uses TRBV7-2 and TRBJ1-5, with D possibly TRBD1 on 5 matching bases. The CDR3 length is 13 residues. Germline lookup yields CDR1 SGHTA and CDR2 FQGNSA. V was cut by 5 bases and J by 11 bases, with 16 bases left in between. CDR3 amino acids: CASSGGIPGAQHF. For the CDR3, the DNA is TGTGCCAGCAGCGGGGGTATCCCGGGGGCCCAGCATTTT.

This clonotype was picked up a small number of times. The chain links TRBV6-1 to TRBJ1-2; 9 bases map to TRBD1. CDR3 size: 15 residues. CDR1 is MNHNS, CDR2 SASEGT, per germline. V trimming: 5 bases; J trimming: 4 bases; junction bases outside the gene matches: 8. CDR3 nucleotides: TGTGCCAGCAGTTCAGGACAGGGGAATGGCTATGGCTACACCTTC. The encoded protein is CASSSGQGNGYGYTF.

The rearrangement uses TRBV7-9 and TRBJ1-1; unclear D gene. The V end was cut by 7 bases, the J end by 5 bases, with 17 bases between. The CDR3 consists of 14 residues. Germline lookup yields CDR1 SEHNR and CDR2 FQNEAQ (reference sequence). Here the CDR3 DNA reads TGTGCCAGCATCCCCCACGGAGAGTGGACTGAAGCTTTCTTT. Encoded protein: CASIPHGEWTEAFF.

This clonotype was seen at least ten times. V is TRBV7-6 and J is TRBJ2-5, with no clear D. The V gene lost 4 bases and the J gene lost 2 bases, with 11 bases spanning the gap. The length of the CDR3 is 14 residues. Germline CDR1 and CDR2: SGHVS and FNYEAQ. This CDR3 reads CASSYGPFQETQYF. The CDR3 DNA reads as TGTGCCAGCAGCTACGGACCTTTTCAAGAGACCCAGTACTTC.